The 15 T cell receptor beta chains below come from one sample, sequenced in a study of shared clonotypes between healthy human individuals. Naive-designated CD8 cells lacked CD45RO, were positively enriched for CCR7, and omitted terminally differentiated effector memory CD45RA+ cells. Measured with immunoSEQ multiplex PCR; TCRdb has only the in-frame clones, and not every one. The repertoire holds about 870,000 clones, with about 92% as singletons. Material: naive CD8+ T cells sorted from blood. Every receptor here comes from a man aged 25 to 45 in good health.

V gene TRBV27 combines with J gene TRBJ2-5; D is perhaps TRBD1 (6 bases). The germline V and J ends were trimmed by 2 bases and 1 base, with 8 bases remaining between them. The germline CDR1 and CDR2 sequences are MNHEY and SMNVEV (reference sequence). The CDR3 is 14 residues long. The CDR3 region has the DNA TGTGCCAGCAGTTTACAGGGGCGCCAAGAGACCCAGTACTTC. As protein: CASSLQGRQETQYF.

The J gene is TRBJ2-1, the V gene TRBV27; the match to TRBD2 covers 8 bases. The length of the CDR3 is 12 residues. Germline CDR1 is MNHEY and CDR2 is SMNVEV (reference sequence). The V segment lost 4 bases and the J segment 13 bases; nucleotides outside the gene matches: 6. For the CDR3, the DNA is TGTGCCAGCAGTTCCCAAAGCGGGAGTCAGTTCTTC. Residues: CASSSQSGSQFF.

The chain has TRBV27 and TRBJ2-7; maybe TRBD2 (5 bases). V was pared by 3 bases and J by 6 bases, with 15 bases between. This CDR3 contains 14 residues. Germline-derived CDR1 and CDR2 are MNHEY and SMNVEV (reference sequence). The CDR3 DNA reads TGTGCCAGCAGTTTTGCAGCGGCTTCCCGCGAGCAGTACTTC. Translated, it gives CASSFAAASREQYF.

V and J are TRBV4-1 and TRBJ2-1; D remains ambiguous. The V and J ends lost 4 bases and 7 bases respectively, with 14 bases between them. Per germline, CDR1 MGHRA and CDR2 YSYEKL. The CDR3 is 14 amino acids. CDR3 residues: CASSPPSSVNEQFF. CDR3 bases: TGCGCCAGCAGCCCACCCTCAAGCGTTAATGAGCAGTTCTTC.

The rearrangement joins TRBV28 to TRBJ2-3; possibly TRBD2 for D (5 bases). The CDR3 sequence is 16 residues long. Trimming took 5 bases from V and 4 from J, leaving 19 bases between them. CDR1 and CDR2 from the germline V gene are MDHEN and SYDVKM. CDR3 in amino acids: CASSPLWLAEADTQYF. DNA of the CDR3: TGTGCCAGCAGTCCCCTGTGGCTAGCTGAGGCAGATACGCAGTATTTT.

V is TRBV19 and J is TRBJ2-5; D remains ambiguous. From germline, CDR1 is LNHDA and CDR2 SQIVND (reference sequence). CDR3 length: 12 amino acids. The V end was cut by 6 bases, the J end by 1 base, with 6 bases between. Written as DNA, the CDR3 is TGTGCCAGTAGAAGTATCCAAGAGACCCAGTACTTC. Its protein product is CASRSIQETQYF.

This clone was picked up one time. The gene calls are TRBV9 and TRBJ2-3; 10 bases align to TRBD2. The CDR3 loop spans 16 amino acids. Germline values: CDR1 SGDLS, CDR2 YYNGEE. The V and J ends lost 4 bases and 6 bases, in that order; junction bases with no gene match: 11. The CDR3 DNA reads TGTGCCAGCAGCCACCCTAAGCGGGAGGGCCTGGATACGCAGTATTTT. Its translation: CASSHPKREGLDTQYF.

This clone was seen once. The rearrangement joins TRBV28 to TRBJ2-1; 15 nucleotides line up with TRBD2. CDR3 size: 17 residues. V lost 2 bases, J lost 6 bases, and 5 bases stayed unmatched. Germline V gives CDR1 MDHEN, CDR2 SYDVKM. CDR3 protein: CASSLRTSGREVNEQFF. CDR3 coding DNA: TGTGCCAGCAGTTTAAGGACTAGCGGGAGGGAAGTCAATGAGCAGTTCTTC.

CDR3 DNA: TGTGCCAGCAGCCTAATAACACGGGACAGGGGCGACGAGCAGTACTTC. Translating it yields CASSLITRDRGDEQYF. The V gene is TRBV7-2, the J gene TRBJ2-7; 10 bases agree with TRBD1. Germline-derived CDR1 and CDR2 are SGHTA and FQGNSA. The CDR3 has 16 amino acids. Trimming cost V 5 bases and J 5 bases; bases outside gene matches: 12.

The chain carries TRBV9 and TRBJ1-1; 9 bases fit TRBD1. The J segment lost 6 bases and the V segment lost 0 bases, leaving 18 bases of the junction unmatched. Germline V gene sequence: CDR1 SGDLS, CDR2 YYNGEE. The CDR3 has 19 residues. This CDR3 reads CASSVVGTGTGNYLSEAFF. CDR3 sequence (DNA): TGTGCCAGCAGCGTAGTGGGGACGGGGACAGGGAATTATCTCTCTGAAGCTTTCTTT. The full variable domain, completed using reference TRBV9 and TRBJ1-1, is DSGVTQTPKHLITATGQRVTLRCSPRSGDLSVYWYQQSLDQGLQFLIQYYNGEERAKGNILERFSAQQFPDLHSELNLSSLELGDSALYFCASSVVGTGTGNYLSEAFFGQGTRLTVV.

Turning to this clone: This specimen includes other DNA sequences encoding the same CDR3. This chain links TRBV27 with TRBJ1-5, with 10 bases that match TRBD1. With V trimmed by 5 bases and J by 2 bases, 3 bases remained unmatched. Germline-derived CDR1 and CDR2 are MNHEY and SMNVEV (reference sequence). The CDR3 covers 15 residues. The CDR3 region is CASSPGTGGNQPQHF. In DNA, the CDR3 is TGTGCCAGCAGTCCCGGGACAGGGGGCAATCAGCCCCAGCATTTT.

The CDR3 sequence is CAISELPSFGEAFF. CDR3 in DNA: TGTGCCATCAGTGAATTGCCCTCGTTCGGGGAGGCTTTCTTT. This chain connects TRBV10-3 to TRBJ1-1, with unresolved D. The CDR3 runs 14 residues. V was shortened by 3 bases and J by 11 bases, with 19 bases between the two germline ends. Germline loops: CDR1 ENHRY, CDR2 SYGVKD.

The CDR3 here is CASSLGGAPGAFF. DNA of the CDR3: TGTGCCAGCAGCTTAGGCGGGGCGCCGGGAGCTTTCTTT. The chain carries TRBV7-2 and TRBJ1-1, with D possibly matching TRBD1 (5 bases). With 1 base removed from V and 10 bases from J, the gap between germline ends came to 13 bases. Germline V gives CDR1 SGHTA, CDR2 FQGNSA. CDR3 length: 13 residues.

As for this clone: Other DNA sequences from this sample encode an identical CDR3 as well. The chain carries TRBV6-5 and TRBJ1-1; D is uncertain. The germline gives CDR1 MNHEY, CDR2 SVGAGI. This CDR3 contains 11 residues. V was trimmed by 2 bases and J by 4 bases, leaving 2 bases between them. In DNA form, the CDR3 reads TGTGCCAGCAGTTACGGCACTGAAGCTTTCTTT. Residues: CASSYGTEAFF.

This chain links TRBV4-3 with TRBJ2-1; the match to TRBD2 covers 8 bases. The CDR3 runs 18 residues. Germline V gene data show CDR1 as LGHNA and CDR2 as YSLEER. The V and J ends lost 0 bases and 8 bases, in that order; junction bases with no gene match: 15. Written as DNA, the CDR3 is TGCGCCAGCAGCCAAGATTGGCCCTTAGCGGGATATTCGGATGAGCAGTTCTTC. Encoded protein: CASSQDWPLAGYSDEQFF.